This entry concerns a single T cell receptor beta chain. Its target is unknown. Prepared libraries of TCR beta cDNA carried unique molecular identifiers. TCRdb independently ran MiXCR on the PCR reads; one entry per CDR3 protein. The sample lists 450,000 or so distinct CDR3 sequences; roughly 45% were seen once. The data stem from a study of post-analysis software for immune sequencing data. Study outcomes and limitations: Compared with controls, patients had more of roughly five TRBV segments, including TRBV5-6, TRBV5-1 and TRBV20-1. Comparison with controls showed significantly lower normalized Chao1 diversity in multiple sclerosis patients.

CDR3 length: 16 amino acids. The ends lost 5 bases at V and 0 bases at J; junction bases unmatched: 8. Germline V lookup: CDR1 SGHRS, CDR2 YFSETQ. The receptor was isolated from a girl aged 10-17 years with multiple sclerosis. The gene calls are TRBV5-1 and TRBJ2-3; 8 nucleotides agree with TRBD2. Sequencing was performed on blood. The CDR3, as DNA: TGCGCCAGCAGTTATTCCATAGCGGGAAGCACAGATACGCAGTATTTT. It is translated as CASSYSIAGSTDTQYF.